The sequence of this T cell receptor (beta chain) was determined in a study of cytomegalovirus exposure and HLA in healthy donors. 60 Vbeta and 13 Jbeta primers were used in PCR. The repertoire was sequenced with immunoSEQ multiplex PCR; TCRdb's copy has only in-frame clones and lacks some. The sample lists 250,000 or so clones; 80% to 95% were seen once. Comment on this clone: At one end, the junction sequence differs from germline, possibly due to a read error.

The receptor was isolated from a girl aged 2 to 10 in good health and CMV-seronegative. Sequences were obtained from PBMCs.

The CDR3 coding sequence is TGTGCCAGCAGCTCCGGGGCGGGACGGAACACCGAAGCTTTCTTT. Protein sequence: CASSSGAGRNTEAFF. The J gene is TRBJ1-1, the V gene TRBV5-6, with D tentatively TRBD1 (5 bases). Germline CDR1 SGHDT, CDR2 YYEEEE. The CDR3 is made up of 15 amino acids.